The rows below give T cell receptor beta chains drawn from one sample of a study of blood T cell repertoires in COVID-19. TCRdb's table, derived via immunoSEQ multiplex PCR, lists solely in-frame clones and lacks some. The table lists about 270,000 clones, 89% of them singletons. Sample: PBMCs or T cells enriched from blood (not recorded which). These receptors were taken from a woman aged 55-70 years who had recovered from COVID-19. Each CDR3 is given with its conserved first and last residue. D genes are given only for firm matches. Clone size appears in some rows only: once, few, many, or a class for an expanded clone.

V gene,clone size,D gene,J gene,CDR3 protein,CDR3 DNA
TRBV11-3,NA,NA,TRBJ1-4,CASRWTGGTNEKLFF,TGTGCCAGCAGGTGGACGGGGGGAACTAATGAAAAACTGTTTTTT
TRBV2,few,NA,TRBJ1-5,CASNNLGLSNQPQHF,TGTGCCAGCAACAACTTGGGACTTAGCAATCAGCCCCAGCATTTT
TRBV11-2,once,TRBD2,TRBJ2-1,CASSFGLAVEYNEQFF,TGTGCCAGCAGCTTTGGTCTAGCGGTTGAATACAATGAGCAGTTCTTC
TRBV6-1,NA,NA,TRBJ2-5,CASSEPTLARETQYF,TGTGCCAGCAGTGAGCCGACCCTAGCAAGGGAGACCCAGTACTTC
TRBV5-1,NA,NA,TRBJ2-2,CASSPLTTNTGELFF,TGCGCCAGCAGCCCCCTGACTACGAACACCGGGGAGCTGTTTTTT
TRBV6-6,NA,TRBD1,TRBJ2-7,CASSLTGTGYYEQYF,TGTGCCAGCAGCCTCACCGGGACAGGGTACTACGAGCAGTACTTC
TRBV3-1/TRBV3-2,NA,TRBD1,TRBJ2-1,CASSHGSQGVLGEQFF,TGTGCCAGCAGCCACGGGTCACAGGGGGTACTCGGAGAGCAGTTCTTC
TRBV3-1/TRBV3-2,NA,NA,TRBJ1-5,CASSQQPGHNQPQHF,TGTGCCAGCAGCCAACAACCGGGACATAATCAGCCCCAGCATTTT
TRBV7-9,NA,TRBD1,TRBJ2-6,CASTLRDRVKSGANVLTF,TGTGCCAGCACCCTGAGGGACAGGGTTAAATCTGGGGCCAACGTCCTGACTTTC
TRBV28,NA,TRBD2,TRBJ2-1,CASSLWGDVGLGTEQFF,TGTGCCAGCAGTTTATGGGGGGATGTTGGACTAGGGACTGAGCAGTTCTTC